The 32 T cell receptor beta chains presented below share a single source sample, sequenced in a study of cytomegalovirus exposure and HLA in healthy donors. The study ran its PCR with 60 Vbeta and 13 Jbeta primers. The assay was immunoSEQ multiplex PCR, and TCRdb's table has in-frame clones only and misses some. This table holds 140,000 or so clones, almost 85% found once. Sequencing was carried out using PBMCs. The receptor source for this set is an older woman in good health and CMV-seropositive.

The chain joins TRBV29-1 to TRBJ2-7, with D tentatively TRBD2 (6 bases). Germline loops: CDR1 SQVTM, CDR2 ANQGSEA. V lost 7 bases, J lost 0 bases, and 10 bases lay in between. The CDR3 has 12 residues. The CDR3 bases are TGCAGCGGTACGACTAGCTCCTACGAGCAGTACTTC. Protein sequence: CSGTTSSYEQYF.

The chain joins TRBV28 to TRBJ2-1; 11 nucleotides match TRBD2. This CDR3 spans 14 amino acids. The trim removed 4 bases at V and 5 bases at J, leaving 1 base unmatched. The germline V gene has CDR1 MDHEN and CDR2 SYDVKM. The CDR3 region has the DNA TGTGCCAGCAGTTCTAGCGGGGGGAACAATGAGCAGTTCTTC. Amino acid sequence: CASSSSGGNNEQFF.

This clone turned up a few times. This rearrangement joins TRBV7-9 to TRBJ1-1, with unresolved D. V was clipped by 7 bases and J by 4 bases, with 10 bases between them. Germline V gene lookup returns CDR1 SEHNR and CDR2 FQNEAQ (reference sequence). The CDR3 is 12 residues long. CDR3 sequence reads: CASINPGTEAFF. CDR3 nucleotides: TGTGCCAGCATCAACCCGGGCACTGAAGCTTTCTTT.

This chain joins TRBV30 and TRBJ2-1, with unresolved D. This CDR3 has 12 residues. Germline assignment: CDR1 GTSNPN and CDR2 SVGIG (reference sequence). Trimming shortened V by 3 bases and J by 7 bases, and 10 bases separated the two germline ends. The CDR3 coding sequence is TGTGCCTGGAGGCCTGACATGAATGAGCAGTTCTTC. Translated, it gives CAWRPDMNEQFF.

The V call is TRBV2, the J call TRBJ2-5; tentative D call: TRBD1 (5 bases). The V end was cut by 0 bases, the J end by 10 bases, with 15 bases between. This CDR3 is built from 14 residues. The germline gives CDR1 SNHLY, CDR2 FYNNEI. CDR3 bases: TGTGCCAGCAGTGAAGCCCAGGGTGGAAAGGACCAGTACTTC. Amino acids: CASSEAQGGKDQYF.

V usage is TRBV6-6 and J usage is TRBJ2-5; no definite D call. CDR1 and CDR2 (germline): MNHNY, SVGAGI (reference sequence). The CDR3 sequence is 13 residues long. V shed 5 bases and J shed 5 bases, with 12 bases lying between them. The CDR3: CASSMTAMETQYF. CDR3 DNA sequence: TGTGCCAGCAGTATGACTGCTATGGAGACCCAGTACTTC.

This CDR3 is CAWSATSVATEAFF. Written as DNA, the CDR3 is TGTGCCTGGAGTGCCACGTCTGTGGCCACTGAAGCTTTCTTT. The chain links TRBV30 to TRBJ1-1; unclear D gene. V shed 1 base and J shed 4 bases, with 13 bases lying between them. Germline CDR1 GTSNPN, CDR2 SVGIG (reference sequence). This CDR3 spans 14 amino acids.

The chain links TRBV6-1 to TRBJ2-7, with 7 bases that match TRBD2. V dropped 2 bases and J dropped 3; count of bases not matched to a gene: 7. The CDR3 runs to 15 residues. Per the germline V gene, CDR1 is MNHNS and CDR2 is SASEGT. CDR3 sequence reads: CASSETGGIHYEQYF. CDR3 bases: TGTGCCAGCAGTGAAACGGGAGGCATACACTACGAGCAGTACTTC.

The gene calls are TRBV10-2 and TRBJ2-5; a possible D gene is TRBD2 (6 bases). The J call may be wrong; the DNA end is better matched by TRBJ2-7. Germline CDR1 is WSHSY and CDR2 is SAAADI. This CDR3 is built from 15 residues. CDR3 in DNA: TGCGCCAGCAGTGGGGGACTTCTTAGCTCCTACGAGCAGTACTTC. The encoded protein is CASSGGLLSSYEQYF.

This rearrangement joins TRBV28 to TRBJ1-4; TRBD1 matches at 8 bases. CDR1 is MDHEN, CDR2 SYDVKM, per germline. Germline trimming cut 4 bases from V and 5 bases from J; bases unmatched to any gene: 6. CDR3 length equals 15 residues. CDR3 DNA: TGTGCCAGCAGTTCGACAGGGGCCGTAAATGAAAAACTGTTTTTT. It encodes CASSSTGAVNEKLFF.

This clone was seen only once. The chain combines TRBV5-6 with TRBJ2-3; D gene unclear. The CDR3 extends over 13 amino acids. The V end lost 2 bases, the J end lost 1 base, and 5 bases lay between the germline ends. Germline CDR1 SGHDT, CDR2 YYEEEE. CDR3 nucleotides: TGTGCCAGCAGCTTTCCTCGCACAGATACGCAGTATTTT. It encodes CASSFPRTDTQYF.

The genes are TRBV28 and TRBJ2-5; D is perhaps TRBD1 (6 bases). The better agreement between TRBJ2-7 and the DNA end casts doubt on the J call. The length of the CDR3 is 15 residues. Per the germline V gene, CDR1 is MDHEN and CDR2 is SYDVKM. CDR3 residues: CASSSLARGRVEQYF. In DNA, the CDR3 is TGTGCCAGCAGTTCCCTGGCCAGGGGCCGGGTCGAGCAGTACTTC.

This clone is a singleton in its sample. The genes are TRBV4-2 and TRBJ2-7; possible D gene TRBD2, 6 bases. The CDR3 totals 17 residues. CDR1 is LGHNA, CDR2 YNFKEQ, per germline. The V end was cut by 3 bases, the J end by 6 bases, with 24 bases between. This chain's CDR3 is CASSHPRLGTGTSEQYF. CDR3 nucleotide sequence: TGTGCCAGCAGCCACCCACGGCTCGGGACTGGGACCTCCGAGCAGTACTTC.

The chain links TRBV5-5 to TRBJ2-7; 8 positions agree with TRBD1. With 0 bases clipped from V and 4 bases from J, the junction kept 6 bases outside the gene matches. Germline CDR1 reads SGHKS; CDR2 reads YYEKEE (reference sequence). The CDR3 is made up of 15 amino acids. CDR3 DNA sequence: TGTGCCAGCAGCTTGGGGGGGACAGGACTATACGAGCAGTACTTC. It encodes CASSLGGTGLYEQYF.

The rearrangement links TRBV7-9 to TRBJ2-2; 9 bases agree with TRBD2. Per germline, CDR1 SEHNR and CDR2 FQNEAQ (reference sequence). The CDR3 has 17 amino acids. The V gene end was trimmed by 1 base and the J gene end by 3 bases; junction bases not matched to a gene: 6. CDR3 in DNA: TGTGCCAGCAGCTTAGAAGGACTAGCGCGGGACACCGGGGAGCTGTTTTTT. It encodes CASSLEGLARDTGELFF.

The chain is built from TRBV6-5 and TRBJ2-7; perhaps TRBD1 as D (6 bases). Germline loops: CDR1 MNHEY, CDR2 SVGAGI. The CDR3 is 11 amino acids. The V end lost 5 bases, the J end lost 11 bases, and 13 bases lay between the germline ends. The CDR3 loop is CASSQTGKKYF. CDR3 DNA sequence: TGTGCCAGCAGTCAAACAGGGAAAAAGTACTTC.

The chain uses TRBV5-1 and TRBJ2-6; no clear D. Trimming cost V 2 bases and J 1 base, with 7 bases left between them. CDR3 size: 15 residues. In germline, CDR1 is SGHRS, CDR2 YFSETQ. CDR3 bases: TGCGCCAGCAGCTTAGAGGCGTCTGGGGCCAACGTCCTGACTTTC. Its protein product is CASSLEASGANVLTF.

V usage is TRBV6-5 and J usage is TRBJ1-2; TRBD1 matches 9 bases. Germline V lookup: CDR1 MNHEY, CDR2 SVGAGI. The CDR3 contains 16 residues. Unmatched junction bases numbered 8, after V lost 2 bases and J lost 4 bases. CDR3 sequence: CASSYSGQGIGYGYTF. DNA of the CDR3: TGTGCCAGCAGTTACAGCGGACAGGGGATAGGCTATGGCTACACCTTC.

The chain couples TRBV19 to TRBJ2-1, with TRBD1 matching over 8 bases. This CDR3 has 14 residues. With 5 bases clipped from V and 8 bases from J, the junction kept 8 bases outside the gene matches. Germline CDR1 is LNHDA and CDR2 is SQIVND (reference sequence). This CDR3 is CASSLRTGRDEQFF. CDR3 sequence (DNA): TGTGCCAGTAGTCTCCGGACAGGGCGAGATGAGCAGTTCTTC.

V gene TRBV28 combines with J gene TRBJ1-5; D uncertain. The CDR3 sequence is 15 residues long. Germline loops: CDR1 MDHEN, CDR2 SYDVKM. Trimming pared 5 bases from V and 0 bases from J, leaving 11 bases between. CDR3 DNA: TGTGCCAGCAGTCCCCGGGGTTATAGCAATCAGCCCCAGCATTTT. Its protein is CASSPRGYSNQPQHF.

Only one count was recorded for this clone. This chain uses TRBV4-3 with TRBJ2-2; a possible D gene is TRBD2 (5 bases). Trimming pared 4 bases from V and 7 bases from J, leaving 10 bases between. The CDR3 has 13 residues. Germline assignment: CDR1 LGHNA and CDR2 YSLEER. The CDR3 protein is CASSPRRGGELFF. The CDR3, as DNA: TGCGCCAGCAGCCCCCGCCGGGGCGGGGAGCTGTTTTTT.

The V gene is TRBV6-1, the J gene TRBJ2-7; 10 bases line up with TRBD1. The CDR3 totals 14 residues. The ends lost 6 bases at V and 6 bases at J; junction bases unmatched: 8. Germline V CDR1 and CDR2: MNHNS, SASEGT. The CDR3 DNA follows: TGTGCCAGCAGGATCGGGACAGGGGTAGGCGAGCAGTACTTC. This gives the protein CASRIGTGVGEQYF.

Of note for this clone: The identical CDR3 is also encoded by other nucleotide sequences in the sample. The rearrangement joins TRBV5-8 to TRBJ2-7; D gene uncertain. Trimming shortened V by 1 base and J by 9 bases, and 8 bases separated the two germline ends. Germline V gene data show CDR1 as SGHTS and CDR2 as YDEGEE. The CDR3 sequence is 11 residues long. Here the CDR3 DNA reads TGTGCCAGCAGCTTGCCGCGAGCGCAGTACTTC. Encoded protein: CASSLPRAQYF.

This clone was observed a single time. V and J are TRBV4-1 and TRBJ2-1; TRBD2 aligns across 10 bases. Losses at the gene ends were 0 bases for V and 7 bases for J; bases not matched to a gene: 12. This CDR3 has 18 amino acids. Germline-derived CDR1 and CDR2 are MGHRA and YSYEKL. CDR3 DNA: TGCGCCAGCAGCCAAGACCCTAGCGGGAGAGGTGCGGGGAATGAGCAGTTCTTC. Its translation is CASSQDPSGRGAGNEQFF.

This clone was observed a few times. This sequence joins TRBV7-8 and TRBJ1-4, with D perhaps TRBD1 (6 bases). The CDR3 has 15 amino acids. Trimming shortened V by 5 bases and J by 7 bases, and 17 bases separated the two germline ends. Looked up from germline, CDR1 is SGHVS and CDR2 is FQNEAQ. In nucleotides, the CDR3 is TGTGCCAGCAGCCCAAGGGGGGGCGCGGGTGAAAAACTGTTTTTT. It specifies CASSPRGGAGEKLFF.

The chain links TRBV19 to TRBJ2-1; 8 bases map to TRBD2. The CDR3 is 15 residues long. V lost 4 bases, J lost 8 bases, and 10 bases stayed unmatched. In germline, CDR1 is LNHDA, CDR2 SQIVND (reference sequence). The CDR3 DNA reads TGTGCCAGTAGTACCCCCAGGCTAGCGGGTGATGAGCAGTTCTTC. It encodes CASSTPRLAGDEQFF.

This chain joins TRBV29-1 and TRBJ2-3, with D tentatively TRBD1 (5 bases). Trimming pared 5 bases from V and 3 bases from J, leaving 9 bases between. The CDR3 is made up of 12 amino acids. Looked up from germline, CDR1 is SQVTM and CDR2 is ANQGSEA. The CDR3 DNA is TGCAGCGTTCGGCAGGGAACAGATACGCAGTATTTT. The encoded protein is CSVRQGTDTQYF.

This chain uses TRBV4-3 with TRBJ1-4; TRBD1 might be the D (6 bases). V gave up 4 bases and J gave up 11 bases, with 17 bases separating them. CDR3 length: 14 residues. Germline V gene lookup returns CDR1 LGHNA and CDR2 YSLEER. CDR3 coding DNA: TGCGCCAGCAGCCGAAAGGGGGGGCGCGACAAACTGTTTTTT. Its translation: CASSRKGGRDKLFF.

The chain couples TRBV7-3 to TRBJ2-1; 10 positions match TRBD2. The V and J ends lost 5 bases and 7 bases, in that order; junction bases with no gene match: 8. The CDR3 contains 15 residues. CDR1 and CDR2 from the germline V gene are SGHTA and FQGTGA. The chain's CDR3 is CASSLQSSGRNEQFF. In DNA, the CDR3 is TGTGCCAGCAGCCTACAATCTAGCGGGAGAAATGAGCAGTTCTTC.

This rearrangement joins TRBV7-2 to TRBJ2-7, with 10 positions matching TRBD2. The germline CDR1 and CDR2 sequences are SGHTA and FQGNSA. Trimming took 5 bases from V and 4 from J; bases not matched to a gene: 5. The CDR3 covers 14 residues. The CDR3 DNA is TGTGCCAGCAGCACTAGCGGGATATCTTACGAGCAGTACTTC. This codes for CASSTSGISYEQYF.

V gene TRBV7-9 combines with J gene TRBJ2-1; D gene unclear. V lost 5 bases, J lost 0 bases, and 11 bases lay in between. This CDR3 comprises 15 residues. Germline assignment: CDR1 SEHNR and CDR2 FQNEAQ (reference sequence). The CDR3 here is CASSPVTSSYNEQFF. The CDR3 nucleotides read TGTGCCAGCAGCCCCGTGACAAGCTCCTACAATGAGCAGTTCTTC.

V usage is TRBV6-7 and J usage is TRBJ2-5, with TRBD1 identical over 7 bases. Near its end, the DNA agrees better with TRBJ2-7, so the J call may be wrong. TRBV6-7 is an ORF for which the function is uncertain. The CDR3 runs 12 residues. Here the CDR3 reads CASSWDSYEQYF. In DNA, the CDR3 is TGTGCCAGCAGTTGGGACAGCTACGAGCAGTACTTC.